This entry describes one T cell receptor (beta chain). The data originate from a study of blood T cell repertoires in COVID-19. On the study more broadly: COVID-19 samples from acute and convalescent phases originated in the United States, Italy and Spain. Nucleic acid was either cDNA or gDNA, and it came from T cells, B-cell-depleted T cells, or PBMCs.

Original methodology: Quantification of nucleated cells was approximated via reference gene primer amplification. Clones were sequenced by immunoSEQ multiplex PCR, and TCRdb holds only the in-frame ones, with some missing. That table gives V, J and clone size, and the DNA gave D and trimming. The sample contains some 63,000 clones, 70% to 85% of which appear only once. Per the germline V gene, CDR1 is LGHNA and CDR2 is YNFKEQ. The CDR3 loop spans 13 amino acids. Trimming left V 4 bases short and J 8 bases short, with 14 bases between. Sequencing was performed on peripheral blood. This receptor was identified in a human donor in a cohort sampled during active COVID-19. This chain links TRBV4-2 with TRBJ1-2; the D gene is possibly TRBD1 (5 bases). The CDR3 DNA reads TGTGCCAGCAGCCCTGACTTAGGGGAAGGCTACACCTTC. Translated, it gives CASSPDLGEGYTF.